These 7 T cell receptor beta chains were all obtained from the same sample, sequenced in a study of blood T cells in healthy people across ages. Then a second PCR, running about 6 to 12 cycles, was carried out with a sample-barcoded 5' primer and a J-beta primer mix. TCRdb recomputed calls from the 5' RACE reads with MiXCR, one row per CDR3 protein. This sample has roughly 730,000 distinct CDR3 sequences, with roughly 56% found just once. The source material was blood. The receptor source for this set is a man aged 40-49 years in good health.

This clonotype was recorded a few times. V is TRBV20-1 and J is TRBJ2-7; 9 nucleotides match TRBD2. The CDR3 sequence is 15 residues long. The germline V gene has CDR1 DFQATT and CDR2 SNEGSKA (reference sequence). V gave up 2 bases and J gave up 4 bases; unmatched junction bases: 9. CDR3 DNA sequence: TGCAGTGCTAGAAATATCGGGACTAGCCCTTACGAGCAGTACTTC. The encoded protein is CSARNIGTSPYEQYF.

The chain uses TRBV12-3 or TRBV12-4 and TRBJ2-3; TRBD2 might be the D (6 bases). The CDR3 is 12 amino acids. V was cut by 6 bases and J by 10 bases, with 14 bases left in between. The CDR3 reads CASSRPREPQYF. CDR3 DNA: TGTGCCAGCAGCCGCCCTCGGGAGCCGCAGTATTTT.

The chain is built from TRBV27 and TRBJ1-4; D uncertain. The V gene lost 0 bases and the J gene lost 3 bases, with 8 bases spanning the gap. CDR1 MNHEY and CDR2 SMNVEV come from the germline V gene (reference sequence). The CDR3 is made up of 15 amino acids. The CDR3 region has the DNA TGTGCCAGCAGTTTATCCCCAGCGCCTAATGAAAAACTGTTTTTT. Protein: CASSLSPAPNEKLFF.

This clonotype came up a few times. The genes are TRBV7-9 and TRBJ2-7, with TRBD1 matching over 7 bases. Trimming cost V 5 bases and J 9 bases; bases outside gene matches: 13. This CDR3 is 14 amino acids long. Germline V CDR1 and CDR2: SEHNR, FQNEAQ (reference sequence). As DNA, the CDR3 is TGTGCCAGCAGCCCTGAATGGGACAGTGGTGCGCAGTACTTC. Translation: CASSPEWDSGAQYF.

This chain connects TRBV29-1 to TRBJ2-1; D is ambiguous. This CDR3 comprises 12 residues. In germline, CDR1 is SQVTM, CDR2 ANQGSEA. The germline V and J ends were trimmed by 5 bases and 7 bases, with 12 bases remaining between them. DNA of the CDR3: TGCAGCGTTTCCCTCATCGGGAATGAGCAGTTCTTC. It translates to CSVSLIGNEQFF.

This chain links TRBV15 with TRBJ2-1; 7 bases are a match to TRBD1. From germline, CDR1 is LNHNV and CDR2 YYDKDF (reference sequence). Trimming at V came to 3 bases and at J to 5 bases, leaving 13 bases not matched to a gene. CDR3 size: 17 residues. CDR3 residues: CATSSPRDRSLNNEQFF. The CDR3, as DNA: TGTGCCACCAGCAGCCCAAGGGACAGAAGCCTTAACAATGAGCAGTTCTTC.

This clonotype was observed a few times. This chain links TRBV4-2 with TRBJ2-1; possibly TRBD1 for D (5 bases). The CDR3 consists of 13 residues. V lost 2 bases and J 9 bases, leaving 11 bases between the germline ends. Germline-derived CDR1 and CDR2 are LGHNA and YNFKEQ. CDR3: CASSQTQGSEQFF. The CDR3 DNA reads as TGTGCCAGCAGCCAAACCCAGGGATCTGAGCAGTTCTTC.